This record looks at one T cell receptor (beta chain) sequence and its context. Its antigen is still unknown. The data stem from a study of T cell responses to AZD1222 COVID-19 vaccine. Whole-study findings and limits: Clonal diversity was possibly underestimated, and white British individuals and females predominated among donors. Only 5 or 6 AZD1222 recipients tested seropositive at baseline. Targets within unmutated variant regions were reportedly found for nearly half of spike-specific TCRs.

The V and J ends lost 4 bases and 3 bases, in that order; junction bases with no gene match: 6. CDR3 length: 16 amino acids. Germline V gives CDR1 LGHNA, CDR2 YNFKEQ. TCRdb keeps only in-frame clones here, not all; method: immunoSEQ multiplex PCR. The top ten clones hold roughly 1.1% of a sample with around 120,000 clones, roughly 90% of them seen once. The J gene is TRBJ2-1, the V gene TRBV4-2, with 10 bases lining up with TRBD2. The TCR sequence derives from an adult in good health. This specimen consisted of peripheral blood, obtained on day 0 of AZD1222 vaccination. CDR3 nucleotide sequence: TGTGCCAGCAGCCCCCCAGGGACTAGCGACTACAATGAGCAGTTCTTC. Encoded protein: CASSPPGTSDYNEQFF.